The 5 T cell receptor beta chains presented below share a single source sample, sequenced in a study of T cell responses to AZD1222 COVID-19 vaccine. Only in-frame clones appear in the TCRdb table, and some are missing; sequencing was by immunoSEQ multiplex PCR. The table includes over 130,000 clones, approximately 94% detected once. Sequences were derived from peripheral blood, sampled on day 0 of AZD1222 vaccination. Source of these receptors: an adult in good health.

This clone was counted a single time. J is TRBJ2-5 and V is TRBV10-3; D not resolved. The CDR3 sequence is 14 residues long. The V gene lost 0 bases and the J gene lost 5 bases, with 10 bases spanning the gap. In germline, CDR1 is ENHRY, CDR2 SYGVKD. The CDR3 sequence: CAISESSLLETQYF. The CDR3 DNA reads TGTGCCATCAGTGAGTCGAGTCTTCTTGAGACCCAGTACTTC.

CDR3 in amino acids: CASSGDSLNSPLHF. In nucleotides, the CDR3 is TGTGCCAGCAGCGGGGACTCCCTTAATTCACCCCTCCACTTT. V usage is TRBV9 and J usage is TRBJ1-6; maybe TRBD1 (5 bases). The length of the CDR3 is 14 residues. V was clipped by 3 bases and J by 6 bases, with 10 bases between them. Germline V gene data show CDR1 as SGDLS and CDR2 as YYNGEE.

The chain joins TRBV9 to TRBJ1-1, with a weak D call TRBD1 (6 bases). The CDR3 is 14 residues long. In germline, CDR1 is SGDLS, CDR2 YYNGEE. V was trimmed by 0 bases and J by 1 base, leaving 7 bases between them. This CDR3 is CASSVATGNTEAFF. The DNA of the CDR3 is TGTGCCAGCAGCGTAGCGACAGGGAACACTGAAGCTTTCTTT.

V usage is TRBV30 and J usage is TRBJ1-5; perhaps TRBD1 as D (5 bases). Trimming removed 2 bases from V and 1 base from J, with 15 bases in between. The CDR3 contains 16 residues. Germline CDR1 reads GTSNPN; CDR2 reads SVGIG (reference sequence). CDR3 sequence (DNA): TGTGCCTGGAGTCCATCCAGGGTTTTAAGCAATCAGCCCCAGCATTTT. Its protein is CAWSPSRVLSNQPQHF.

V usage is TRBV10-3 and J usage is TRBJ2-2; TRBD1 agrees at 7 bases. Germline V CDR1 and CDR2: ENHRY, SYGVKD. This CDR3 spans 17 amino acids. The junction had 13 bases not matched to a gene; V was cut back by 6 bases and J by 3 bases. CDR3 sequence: CAISLQGIHPDTGELFF. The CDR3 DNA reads TGTGCCATCAGCCTACAGGGGATTCACCCAGACACCGGGGAGCTGTTTTTT.